Following are 5 T cell receptor beta chains from one sample sequenced in a study of blood T cell repertoires in COVID-19. Produced via immunoSEQ multiplex PCR; TCRdb's table is partial and in-frame only. The sample holds hundreds of thousands of clones, 88% seen once. The specimen sequenced was PBMCs or T cells enriched from blood (not recorded which). The receptors derive from an older woman in a cohort exposed to, infected with or recovered from COVID-19 (not recorded which).

This sequence joins TRBV27 and TRBJ2-5, with TRBD1 as a possible D gene (5 bases). This CDR3 spans 13 amino acids. The germline V and J ends were trimmed by 3 bases and 1 base, with 6 bases remaining between them. Germline CDR1 and CDR2: MNHEY and SMNVEV (reference sequence). The CDR3, as DNA: TGTGCCAGCAGTTTGGGGCCCCAAGAGACCCAGTACTTC. Residues: CASSLGPQETQYF.

The gene calls are TRBV27 and TRBJ1-1; D unclear. The CDR3 covers 13 residues. Germline-derived CDR1 and CDR2 are MNHEY and SMNVEV (reference sequence). V shed 7 bases and J shed 9 bases, with 18 bases lying between them. The CDR3 DNA reads as TGTGCCAGCACGACTCCCGGGGTTCTTAAAGCTTTCTTT. This translates into CASTTPGVLKAFF.

The chain recombines TRBV28 with TRBJ1-6; TRBD1 aligns across 7 bases. The CDR3 has 13 amino acids. J lost 9 bases, V lost 10 bases, and 9 bases had no gene match. The germline V gene encodes CDR1 MDHEN and CDR2 SYDVKM. CDR3 protein: CATHRGLSSPLHF. In nucleotides, the CDR3 is TGTGCCACCCACAGGGGTTTGTCTTCACCCCTCCACTTT.

This chain uses TRBV3-1 (or the pseudogene TRBV3-2) with TRBJ2-1, with 12 bases aligning to TRBD2. Germline lookup yields CDR1 LGHDT and CDR2 YNNKEL (reference sequence). Trimming removed 2 bases from V and 7 bases from J; junction bases left unmatched: 3. This CDR3 comprises 15 residues. The chain's CDR3 is CASSQLAGGRNEQFF. CDR3 nucleotides: TGTGCCAGCAGCCAACTAGCGGGAGGGAGAAATGAGCAGTTCTTC.

V usage is TRBV9 and J usage is TRBJ2-7; D might be TRBD2 (6 bases). V dropped 4 bases and J dropped 7 bases, with 15 bases sitting between them. Per germline, CDR1 SGDLS and CDR2 YYNGEE. The CDR3 is 13 amino acids. The CDR3 sequence: CASSPLAVGEQYF. CDR3 bases: TGTGCCAGCAGCCCCTTAGCGGTCGGGGAGCAGTACTTC.